This T cell receptor (beta chain) was profiled in a study of cytomegalovirus exposure and HLA in healthy donors. Primers included in the PCR were 60 Vbeta and 13 Jbeta primers. Generated by immunoSEQ multiplex PCR, the TCRdb table keeps only in-frame clones and is missing some. The table lists 100,000 to 150,000 clones, 81% of them singletons. The CDR3 loop spans 14 amino acids. CDR1 is SGHRS, CDR2 YFSETQ, per germline. Trimming pared 8 bases from V and 4 bases from J, leaving 15 bases between. Points on this clone: The antigen remains undetermined.

Study conclusions and caveats: Analyses of presence/absence relied on an assumption of roughly uniform sequencing depth across donors. In a later analysis, at a false discovery rate of 0.05, roughly 16,000 TCR beta sequences matched HLA alleles. Trimming of TCR beta V- and J-genes showed a link, identified in a later analysis, to a missense DCLRE1C variant.

The sequencing input was PBMCs. The sequence was obtained from a man in his late teens or twenties in good health and CMV-seronegative. The chain is built from TRBV5-1 and TRBJ1-4; D is perhaps TRBD1 (6 bases). CDR3 coding DNA: TGCGCCAGTAAGACGGACAGCAATAATGAAAAACTGTTTTTT. Translation: CASKTDSNNEKLFF.